This T cell receptor (beta chain) was documented in a study of long-term antiretroviral therapy in people with HIV. Per individual, the PBMC samples numbered at least one pre-ART and at least two post-ART. Running of the v3.0 immunoSEQ assay took place at survey level. The protocol was immunoSEQ multiplex PCR, while the TCRdb copy is restricted to in-frame clones and leaves out a portion. This sample carries some 29,000 clones, over 75% of them seen once, and the ten largest clones take 4.1%. Trimming took 5 bases from V and 4 from J; bases not matched to a gene: 10. This CDR3 region has 16 residues. The germline V gene has CDR1 SGHAT and CDR2 FQNNGV.

This clonotype originated in a woman aged 18-35 years with HIV. Sequences were derived from unsorted PBMCs, sampled 0.5 years after starting antiretroviral therapy. The rearrangement joins TRBV11-2 to TRBJ2-7; 11 bases are a match to TRBD2. The CDR3 region is CASSTRGTSGSYEQYF. The CDR3 DNA follows: TGTGCCAGCAGCACCCGAGGCACTAGCGGGAGTTACGAGCAGTACTTC. The entire variable domain, with the rest obtained from reference TRBV11-2 and TRBJ2-7, is as follows: EAGVAQSPRYKIIEKRQSVAFWCNPISGHATLYWYQQILGQGPKLLIQFQNNGVVDDSQLPKDRFSAERLKGVDSTLKIQPAKLEDSAVYLCASSTRGTSGSYEQYFGPGTRLTVT.